The 25 T cell receptor beta chains below were found in one sample sequenced in a study of T-cell memory formation after mild COVID-19. From the 5' RACE reads, TCRdb called clonotypes with MiXCR, one entry per CDR3 protein. The sample records some 150,000 distinct CDR3 sequences, 6% to 7% being singletons. Sequences were obtained from PBMCs or a T cell subset sorted from them (not recorded which). The receptors were sampled from an adult woman who had mild COVID-19 (a few samples of this study predate the infection). Cell type and time point are not known.

This clonotype has ten or more counts. The J gene is TRBJ2-3, the V gene TRBV7-3; D may correspond to TRBD1 or TRBD2 (6 bases each). CDR1 and CDR2 from the germline V gene are SGHTA and FQGTGA. This CDR3 is built from 15 residues. Trimming pared 4 bases from V and 3 bases from J, leaving 14 bases between. CDR3 DNA: TGTGCCAGCAGCTGGGGGCTAGCGAGAACAGATACGCAGTATTTT. It specifies CASSWGLARTDTQYF.

This clonotype occurred many times. V is TRBV5-1 and J is TRBJ2-1; 10 bases agree with TRBD1. CDR3 length: 15 residues. Trimming at V came to 4 bases and at J to 5 bases, leaving 6 bases not matched to a gene. The germline V gene has CDR1 SGHRS and CDR2 YFSETQ. The CDR3 loop is CASSGRDRGNNEQFF. CDR3 bases: TGCGCCAGCAGCGGCAGGGACAGGGGTAACAATGAGCAGTTCTTC.

The CDR3 bases are TGTGCCAGCTCAGTGGGGGCCTATGGCTACACCTTC. It codes for CASSVGAYGYTF. This rearrangement joins TRBV3-1 to TRBJ1-2, with D maybe TRBD1 (6 bases). Germline assignment: CDR1 LGHDT and CDR2 YNNKEL (reference sequence). Trimming cost V 8 bases and J 4 bases, with 11 bases left between them. The CDR3 has 12 amino acids.

The V call is TRBV12-3 or TRBV12-4, the J call TRBJ2-5, with D tentatively TRBD2 (6 bases). V shed 3 bases and J shed 2 bases, with 16 bases lying between them. This CDR3 is built from 16 residues. CDR3 in DNA: TGTGCCAGCAGTTTTGGGGGGATACGGGGGCAAGAGACCCAGTACTTC. This translates into CASSFGGIRGQETQYF.

This clonotype has ten or more counts. The chain carries TRBV24-1 and TRBJ2-2; 7 bases match TRBD1. Germline CDR1 KGHDR, CDR2 SFDVKD. V trimming: 6 bases; J trimming: 2 bases; junction bases outside the gene matches: 5. This CDR3 region has 15 residues. The CDR3 DNA sequence: TGTGCCACCAGTCCTGGGACAGCTAACACCGGGGAGCTGTTTTTT. It specifies CATSPGTANTGELFF.

V and J are TRBV29-1 and TRBJ2-1; D uncertain. This CDR3 region has 15 residues. V lost 1 base and J 5 bases, leaving 15 bases between the germline ends. CDR1 and CDR2 (germline): SQVTM, ANQGSEA. In nucleotides, the CDR3 is TGCAGCGTTGAAGCCGCCGGGTTGGGGAACAATGAGCAGTTCTTC. Translation gives CSVEAAGLGNNEQFF.

The sample holds many counts of this clonotype. This chain connects TRBV5-1 to TRBJ1-2, with 8 bases aligning to TRBD1. Germline trimming cut 4 bases from V and 5 bases from J; bases unmatched to any gene: 13. Germline V lookup: CDR1 SGHRS, CDR2 YFSETQ. CDR3 length equals 16 residues. The CDR3 DNA reads as TGCGCCAGCAGCCCCCAGGGGGCGCGGGGTTCTTATGGCTACACCTTC. Its protein is CASSPQGARGSYGYTF.

The chain employs TRBV6-2 or TRBV6-3 and TRBJ2-2; D is perhaps TRBD1 or TRBD2 (5 bases each). With 3 bases removed from V and 4 bases from J, the gap between germline ends came to 12 bases. The CDR3 runs 15 residues. Germline CDR1 and CDR2: MNHEY and SVGEGT. The CDR3 loop is CASSYLGAGTGELFF. The CDR3 region has the DNA TGTGCCAGCAGTTATTTAGGGGCGGGCACCGGGGAGCTGTTTTTT.

In its sample, this clonotype was seen a few times. The genes are TRBV6-6 and TRBJ1-3; 12 bases are a match to TRBD1. V shed 5 bases and J 0 bases; nucleotides not matched to a gene: 5. The CDR3 covers 17 residues. Per germline, CDR1 MNHNY and CDR2 SVGAGI (reference sequence). The CDR3, as DNA: TGTGCCAGCAGTGACGGGACAGGGGGCAACTCTGGAAACACCATATATTTT. It translates to CASSDGTGGNSGNTIYF.

This rearrangement joins TRBV12-3 or TRBV12-4 to TRBJ1-2; 7 bases are a match to TRBD1. After removal of 10 bases from V and 4 bases from J, the junction contained 9 bases not matched to a gene. The CDR3 spans 13 residues. CDR3 loop: CATGDRSGYGYTF. As DNA, the CDR3 is TGTGCCACCGGGGACAGATCGGGCTATGGCTACACCTTC.

The chain links TRBV7-9 to TRBJ2-5, with D unclear. This CDR3 spans 11 amino acids. Germline values: CDR1 SEHNR, CDR2 FQNEAQ (reference sequence). The V and J ends lost 9 bases and 5 bases respectively, with 10 bases between them. The CDR3 protein is CASLGGETQYF. The DNA for the CDR3 is TGTGCCAGTCTAGGTGGGGAGACCCAGTACTTC.

This chain uses TRBV12-3 or TRBV12-4 with TRBJ2-5; D is undetermined. The V end lost 6 bases, the J end lost 5 bases, and 13 bases lay between the germline ends. The CDR3 loop spans 13 amino acids. The CDR3 bases are TGTGCCAGCAGCCGAAGGTCTCAGGAGACCCAGTACTTC. Amino acids: CASSRRSQETQYF.

This clonotype was observed at least ten times. The chain recombines TRBV12-3 or TRBV12-4 with TRBJ1-2; D not resolved. Deletions cut 2 bases from V and 10 bases from J, with 11 bases between. The CDR3 sequence is 12 residues long. CDR3: CASSLSSGFYTF. The CDR3, as DNA: TGTGCCAGCAGTTTAAGTTCTGGGTTCTACACCTTC.

Many counts were recorded for this clonotype. The gene calls are TRBV11-3 and TRBJ2-7; D is ambiguous. Germline loops: CDR1 SGHNT, CDR2 YENEEA. This CDR3 is 11 amino acids long. The V end lost 0 bases, the J end lost 11 bases, and 8 bases lay between the germline ends. Here the CDR3 reads CASSLENRKYF. CDR3 bases: TGTGCCAGCAGCTTAGAGAACCGCAAGTACTTC.

The chain recombines TRBV12-3 or TRBV12-4 with TRBJ2-3; no clear D gene. This CDR3 has 14 amino acids. V lost 3 bases, J lost 5 bases, and 12 bases lay in between. CDR3 sequence reads: CASSFGGLGDTQYF. The CDR3 nucleotides read TGTGCCAGCAGTTTTGGCGGCTTGGGAGATACGCAGTATTTT.

This clonotype showed up just a few times. J is TRBJ2-3 and V is TRBV5-4; 9 bases are a match to TRBD2. The V segment lost 0 bases and the J segment 3 bases; nucleotides outside the gene matches: 5. This CDR3 has 16 residues. The V gene's germline CDR1 is SGHNT and CDR2 YYREEE (reference sequence). The CDR3 DNA follows: TGTGCCAGCAGCTTGGAAGCGGGAGGTGGGACAGATACGCAGTATTTT. As protein: CASSLEAGGGTDTQYF. Looking up the rest from reference TRBV5-4 and TRBJ2-3 gives the full variable domain: ETGVTQSPTHLIKTRGQQVTLRCSSQSGHNTVSWYQQALGQGPQFIFQYYREEENGRGNFPPRFSGLQFPNYSSELNVNALELDDSALYLCASSLEAGGGTDTQYFGPGTRLTVL.

CDR3 protein: CASQGQGDTGELFF. CDR3 DNA: TGTGCCAGCCAGGGCCAGGGAGACACCGGGGAGCTGTTTTTT. The chain links TRBV12-3 or TRBV12-4 to TRBJ2-2; TRBD1 or TRBD2 may be the D gene (5 bases each). This CDR3 region has 14 residues. Trimming took off 8 bases at V and 3 bases at J, with 13 bases between the two ends.

This clonotype was seen repeatedly, ten times or more. J is TRBJ2-3 and V is TRBV9; 7 positions agree with TRBD2. The V gene's germline CDR1 is SGDLS and CDR2 YYNGEE. The V segment lost 1 base and the J segment 1 base; nucleotides outside the gene matches: 6. The CDR3 covers 16 residues. CDR3 region: CASSVLAGAGTDTQYF. The CDR3 DNA sequence: TGTGCCAGCAGCGTACTTGCGGGAGCGGGCACAGATACGCAGTATTTT.

This clonotype was detected ten times or more. The CDR3 DNA reads TGCAGCTCAAAGCAGCGGGAGGGGGCCTCTCACATTCAGTACTTC. Its translation: CSSKQREGASHIQYF. The chain combines TRBV29-1 with TRBJ2-4, with 10 bases aligning to TRBD2. V dropped 8 bases and J dropped 8; count of bases not matched to a gene: 15. CDR3 length equals 15 residues. CDR1 SQVTM and CDR2 ANQGSEA come from the germline V gene.

The table lists this clonotype with many counts. V usage is TRBV6-5 and J usage is TRBJ2-3, with 10 bases that match TRBD2. With V trimmed by 6 bases and J by 6 bases, 9 bases remained unmatched. This CDR3 comprises 15 residues. Germline V CDR1 and CDR2: MNHEY, SVGAGI. The CDR3 sequence is CASRGSGGPSDTQYF. The CDR3 nucleotides are TGTGCCAGCAGGGGTAGCGGGGGGCCCTCGGATACGCAGTATTTT.

About this clonotype itself: It may be a read error: a sequence one base away is much more abundant. This chain connects TRBV12-3 or TRBV12-4 to TRBJ2-2; tentative D call: TRBD2 (5 bases). The CDR3 runs 14 residues. For the CDR3, the DNA is TGTGCCAGCAGTCCTCGGGGAAACACCTGGGAGCTGTTTTTT. Its translation is CASSPRGNTWELFF.

This clonotype occurred many times. The rearrangement joins TRBV7-2 to TRBJ2-1; 11 bases align to TRBD1. The trim removed 5 bases at V and 7 bases at J, leaving 10 bases unmatched. The germline V gene has CDR1 SGHTA and CDR2 FQGNSA. This CDR3 has 16 amino acids. In nucleotides, the CDR3 is TGTGCCAGCAGCAGATTCGGACAGGGGGCGAATAATGAGCAGTTCTTC. This translates into CASSRFGQGANNEQFF.

There are a few counts of this clonotype. CDR3 sequence reads: CASSAKLEPGNTIYF. In DNA form, the CDR3 reads TGTGCCAGCAGCGCTAAACTGGAACCTGGAAACACCATATATTTT. This rearrangement joins TRBV9 to TRBJ1-3, with unresolved D. Trimming stripped 3 bases from V and 2 bases from J, with 12 bases between. Germline CDR1 and CDR2: SGDLS and YYNGEE. The CDR3 spans 15 residues.

This clonotype showed up just a few times. The chain joins TRBV10-3 to TRBJ2-7; D is possibly TRBD1 or TRBD2 (5 bases each). Per the germline V gene, CDR1 is ENHRY and CDR2 is SYGVKD. The CDR3 length is 14 residues. V shed 8 bases and J shed 3 bases, with 17 bases lying between them. The CDR3 nucleotides read TGTGCCATCGTAGGGGAAAACGGGGTCTACGAGCAGTACTTC. Amino acids: CAIVGENGVYEQYF.

This clonotype turned up a few times. The chain is built from TRBV6-1 and TRBJ1-2; possible D gene TRBD1, 6 bases. CDR1 MNHNS and CDR2 SASEGT come from the germline V gene. The ends were cut back, 2 bases at V and 7 bases at J, with 11 bases in the middle. There are 13 residues in the CDR3. The CDR3, as DNA: TGTGCCAGCAGTGAAAGCCGGGACATTGGCTACACCTTC. Its translation is CASSESRDIGYTF.